This TCR beta chain was sequenced during a study of CD8+ T cells in alopecia areata. Overall study: Patients received oral tofacitinib, 5 to 10 mg twice daily, for moderate-to-severe alopecia areata. Broader study findings: Uncertainty about whether baseline CD8+ expansion is linked to response remains, with one nonresponder. The study found higher clonality in lesional than normal scalp, especially in alopecia totalis/universalis.

Specified treatment: oral pan-JAK inhibitor, 5-10 mg twice daily. Alopecia areata patients gave lesional scalp punch biopsies and peripheral blood samples. Once RNA had been extracted, it was reverse transcribed into cDNA to act as the sequencing template. Assay: immunoSEQ multiplex PCR; the TCRdb copy retains only in-frame clones and omits some. In the table there are hundreds of thousands of clones, 35% to 40% of which are singletons. Germline V gene sequence: CDR1 MNHEY, CDR2 SVGAGI. V trimming: 5 bases; J trimming: 11 bases; junction bases outside the gene matches: 13. The CDR3 has 14 amino acids. Concerning this clone: The antigen remains undetermined.

The receptor comes from a human donor with alopecia areata. Sequenced material: CD4+ T cells sorted from blood, taken at approximately week 30, from a patient treated with tofacitinib. The chain has TRBV6-5 and TRBJ1-1; 8 bases align to TRBD1. CDR3 coding DNA: TGTGCCAGCAGTGTAGCGGCAGGGGGCTATCCGGCTTTCTTT. Protein sequence: CASSVAAGGYPAFF.